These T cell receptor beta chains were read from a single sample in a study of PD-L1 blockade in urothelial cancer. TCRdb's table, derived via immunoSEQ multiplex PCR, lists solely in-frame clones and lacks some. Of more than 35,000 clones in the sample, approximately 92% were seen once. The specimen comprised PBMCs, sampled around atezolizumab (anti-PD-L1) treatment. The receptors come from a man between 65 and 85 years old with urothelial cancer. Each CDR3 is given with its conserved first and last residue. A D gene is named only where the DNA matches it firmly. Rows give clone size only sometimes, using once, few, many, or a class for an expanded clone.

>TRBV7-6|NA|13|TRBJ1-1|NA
CASSQGGGTEAFF
TGTGCCAGCAGCCAAGGGGGGGGGACTGAAGCTTTCTTT
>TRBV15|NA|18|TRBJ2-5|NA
CATSRDRGTTGYQETQYF
TGTGCCACCAGCAGAGATAGGGGAACTACAGGGTACCAAGAGACCCAGTACTTC
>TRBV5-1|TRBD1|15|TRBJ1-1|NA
CASSLSGTGNTEAFF
TGCGCCAGCAGCCTCTCCGGGACAGGGAACACTGAAGCTTTCTTT
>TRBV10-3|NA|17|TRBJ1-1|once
CAISGAQGLGPITEAFF
TGTGCCATCAGTGGGGCCCAGGGTCTCGGGCCGATCACTGAAGCTTTCTTT
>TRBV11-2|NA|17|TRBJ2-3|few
CASSLENFGLQSDTQYF
TGTGCCAGCAGCTTAGAGAATTTCGGACTACAATCAGATACGCAGTATTTT
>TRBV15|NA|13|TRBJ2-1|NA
CATSRANGGKQFF
TGTGCCACCAGCAGAGCTAATGGTGGTAAGCAGTTCTTC
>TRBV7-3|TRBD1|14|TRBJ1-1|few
CASSPGQGNTEAFF
TGTGCCAGCAGCCCCGGACAGGGTAACACTGAAGCTTTCTTT
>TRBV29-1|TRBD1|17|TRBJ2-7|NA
CSVSGSQWTGGTREQYF
TGCAGCGTTTCGGGGTCCCAATGGACAGGGGGCACGAGGGAGCAGTACTTC
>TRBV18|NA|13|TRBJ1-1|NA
CASSPGGRTEAFF
TGTGCCAGCTCACCAGGGGGCCGCACTGAAGCTTTCTTT
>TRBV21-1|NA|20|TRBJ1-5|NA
CASSSTGRGPSPFGNQPQHF
TGTGCCAGCTCGTCGACAGGGCGGGGACCCTCTCCTTTTGGCAATCAGCCCCAGCATTTT
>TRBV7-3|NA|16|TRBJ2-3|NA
CASSLNGGKYADTQYF
TGTGCCAGCAGCTTAAATGGCGGGAAATACGCAGATACGCAGTATTTT
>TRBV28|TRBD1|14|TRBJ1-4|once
CASKTGTENEKLFF
TGTGCCAGCAAAACCGGGACAGAGAATGAAAAACTGTTTTTT